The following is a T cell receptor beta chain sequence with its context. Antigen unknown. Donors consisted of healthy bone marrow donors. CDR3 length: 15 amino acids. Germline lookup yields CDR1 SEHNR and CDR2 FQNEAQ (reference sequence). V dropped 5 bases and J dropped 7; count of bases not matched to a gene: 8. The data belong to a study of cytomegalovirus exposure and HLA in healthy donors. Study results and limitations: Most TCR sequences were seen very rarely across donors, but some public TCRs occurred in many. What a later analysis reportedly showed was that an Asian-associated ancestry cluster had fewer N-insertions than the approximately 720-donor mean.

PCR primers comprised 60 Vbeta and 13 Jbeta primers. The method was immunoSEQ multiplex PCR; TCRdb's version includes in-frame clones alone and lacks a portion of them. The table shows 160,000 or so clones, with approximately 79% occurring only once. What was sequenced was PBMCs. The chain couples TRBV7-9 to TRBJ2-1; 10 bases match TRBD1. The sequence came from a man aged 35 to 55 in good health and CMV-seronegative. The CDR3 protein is CASSHRTGGRNEQFF. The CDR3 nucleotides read TGTGCCAGCAGCCACCGGACAGGGGGGAGGAATGAGCAGTTCTTC.